This TCR beta chain was identified in a study of T cell repertoires in cytomegalovirus infection. V shed 5 bases and J 5 bases; nucleotides not matched to a gene: 8. The CDR3 has 15 amino acids. CDR1 KGHDR and CDR2 SFDVKD come from the germline V gene. MiXCR, applied by TCRdb to the reads, yields one record per CDR3 protein. The data show about 490,000 distinct CDR3 sequences, approximately 10% seen once. This clonotype was seen many times. The sequenced sample consisted of PBMCs. The clonotype comes from a human donor in good health (CMV status not recorded). Some clones in this sample may be carry-over from other donors' samples. The V gene is TRBV24-1, the J gene TRBJ2-1; 7 positions match TRBD2. CDR3 DNA sequence: TGTGCCACCAGTGCGGCGGGAGAAGGTCACAATGAGCAGTTCTTC. Protein product: CATSAAGEGHNEQFF.